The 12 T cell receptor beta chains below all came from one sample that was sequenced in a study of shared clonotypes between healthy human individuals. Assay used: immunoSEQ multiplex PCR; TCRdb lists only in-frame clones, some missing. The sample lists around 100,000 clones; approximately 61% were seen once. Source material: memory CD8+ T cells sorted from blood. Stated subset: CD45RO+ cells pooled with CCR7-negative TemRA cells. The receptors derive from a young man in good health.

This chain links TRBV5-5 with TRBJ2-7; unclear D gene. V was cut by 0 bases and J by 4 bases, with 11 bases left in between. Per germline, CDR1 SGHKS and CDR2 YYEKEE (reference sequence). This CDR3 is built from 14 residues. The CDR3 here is CASSLGLDGYEQYF. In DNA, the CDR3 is TGTGCCAGCAGCTTGGGTCTAGACGGTTACGAGCAGTACTTC.

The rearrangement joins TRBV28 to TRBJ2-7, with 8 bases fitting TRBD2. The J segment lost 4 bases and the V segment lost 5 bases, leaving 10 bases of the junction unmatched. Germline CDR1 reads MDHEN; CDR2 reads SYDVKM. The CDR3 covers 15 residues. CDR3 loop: CASSAPGLGFYEQYF. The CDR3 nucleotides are TGTGCCAGCAGTGCGCCGGGACTAGGGTTTTACGAGCAGTACTTC.

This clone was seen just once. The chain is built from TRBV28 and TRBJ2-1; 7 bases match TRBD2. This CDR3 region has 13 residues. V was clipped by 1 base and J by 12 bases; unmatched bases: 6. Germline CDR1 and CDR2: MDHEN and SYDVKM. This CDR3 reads CASSLSAGAPQFF. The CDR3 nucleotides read TGTGCCAGCAGTTTATCTGCGGGAGCCCCGCAGTTCTTC.

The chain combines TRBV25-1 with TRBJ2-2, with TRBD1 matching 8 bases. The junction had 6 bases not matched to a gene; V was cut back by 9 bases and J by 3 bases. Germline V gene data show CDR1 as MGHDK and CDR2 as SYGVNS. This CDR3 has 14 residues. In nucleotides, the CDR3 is TGTGCCAGTACTGACAGGGGTGACACCGGGGAGCTGTTTTTT. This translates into CASTDRGDTGELFF.

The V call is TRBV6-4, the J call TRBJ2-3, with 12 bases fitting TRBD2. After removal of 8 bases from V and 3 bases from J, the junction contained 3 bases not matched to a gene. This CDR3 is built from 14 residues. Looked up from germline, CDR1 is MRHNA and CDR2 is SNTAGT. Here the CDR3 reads CASLAGGPTDTQYF. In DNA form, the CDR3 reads TGTGCCAGCCTAGCGGGAGGGCCTACAGATACGCAGTATTTT.

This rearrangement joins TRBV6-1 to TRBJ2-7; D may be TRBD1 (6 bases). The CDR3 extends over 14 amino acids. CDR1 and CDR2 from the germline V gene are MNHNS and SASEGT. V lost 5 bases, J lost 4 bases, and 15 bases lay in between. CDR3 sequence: CASSNRAQIYEQYF. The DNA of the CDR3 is TGTGCCAGCAGTAACAGGGCGCAGATATACGAGCAGTACTTC.

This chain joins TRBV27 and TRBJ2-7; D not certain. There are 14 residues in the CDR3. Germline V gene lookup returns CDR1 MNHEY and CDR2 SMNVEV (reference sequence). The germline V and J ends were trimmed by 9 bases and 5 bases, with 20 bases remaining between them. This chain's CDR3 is CASSRFPAGDEQYF. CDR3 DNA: TGTGCCAGTTCTAGATTCCCGGCTGGTGACGAGCAGTACTTC.

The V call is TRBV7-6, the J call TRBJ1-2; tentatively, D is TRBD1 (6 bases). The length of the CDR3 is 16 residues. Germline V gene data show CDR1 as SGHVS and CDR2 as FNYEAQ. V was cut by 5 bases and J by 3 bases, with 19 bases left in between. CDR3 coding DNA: TGTGCCAGCAGCCCTAGTCCGGACAGTGTATACTATGGCTACACCTTC. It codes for CASSPSPDSVYYGYTF.

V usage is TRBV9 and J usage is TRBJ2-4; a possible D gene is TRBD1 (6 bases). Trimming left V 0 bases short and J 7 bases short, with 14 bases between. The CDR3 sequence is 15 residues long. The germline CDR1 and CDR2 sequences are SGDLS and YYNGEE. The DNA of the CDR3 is TGTGCCAGCAGCGTAGGGACAGAAGTCGGCAACATTCAGTACTTC. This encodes CASSVGTEVGNIQYF.

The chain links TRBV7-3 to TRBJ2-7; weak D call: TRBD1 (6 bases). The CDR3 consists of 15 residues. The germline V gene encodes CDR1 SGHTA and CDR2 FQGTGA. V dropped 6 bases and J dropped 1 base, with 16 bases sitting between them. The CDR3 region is CASRLWTVTSYEQYF. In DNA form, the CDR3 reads TGTGCCAGCAGGCTTTGGACAGTGACTTCCTACGAGCAGTACTTC.

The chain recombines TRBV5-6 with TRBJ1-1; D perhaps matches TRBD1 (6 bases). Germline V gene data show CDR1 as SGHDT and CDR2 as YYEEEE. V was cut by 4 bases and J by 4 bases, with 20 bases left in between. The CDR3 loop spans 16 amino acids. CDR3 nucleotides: TGTGCCAGCAGCGGCCGGGGGCGGGGGCTGGTCACTGAAGCTTTCTTT. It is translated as CASSGRGRGLVTEAFF. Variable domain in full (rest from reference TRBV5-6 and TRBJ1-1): DAGVTQSPTHLIKTRGQQVTLRCSPKSGHDTVSWYQQALGQGPQFIFQYYEEEERQRGNFPDRFSGHQFPNYSSELNVNALLLGDSALYLCASSGRGRGLVTEAFFGQGTRLTVV.

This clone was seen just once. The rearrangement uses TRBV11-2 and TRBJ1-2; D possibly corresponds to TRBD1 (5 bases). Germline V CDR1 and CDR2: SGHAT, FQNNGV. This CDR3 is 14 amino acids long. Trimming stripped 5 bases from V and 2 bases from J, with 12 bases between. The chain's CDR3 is CASSPQAGNYGYTF. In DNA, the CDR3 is TGTGCCAGCAGCCCACAGGCGGGGAACTATGGCTACACCTTC.